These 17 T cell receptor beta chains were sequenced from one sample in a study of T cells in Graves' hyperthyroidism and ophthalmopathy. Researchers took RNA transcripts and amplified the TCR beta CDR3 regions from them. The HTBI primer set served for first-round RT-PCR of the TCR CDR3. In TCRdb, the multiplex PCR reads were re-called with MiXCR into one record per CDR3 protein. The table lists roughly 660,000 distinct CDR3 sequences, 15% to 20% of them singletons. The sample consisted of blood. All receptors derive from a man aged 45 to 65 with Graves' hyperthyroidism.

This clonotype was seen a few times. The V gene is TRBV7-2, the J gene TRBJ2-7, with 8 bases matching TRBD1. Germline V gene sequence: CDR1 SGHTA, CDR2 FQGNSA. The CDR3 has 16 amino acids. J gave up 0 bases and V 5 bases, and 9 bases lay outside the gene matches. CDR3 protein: CASSADRGTYSYEQYF. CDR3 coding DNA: TGTGCCAGCAGCGCCGACAGGGGCACTTACTCCTACGAGCAGTACTTC.

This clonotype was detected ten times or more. The CDR3 reads CASSEMGTYEQYF. The CDR3 DNA reads as TGTGCCAGCAGTGAGATGGGGACCTACGAGCAGTACTTC. The chain joins TRBV2 to TRBJ2-7, with D unresolved. This CDR3 comprises 13 residues. Germline V gives CDR1 SNHLY, CDR2 FYNNEI. The V end lost 3 bases, the J end lost 2 bases, and 8 bases lay between the germline ends.

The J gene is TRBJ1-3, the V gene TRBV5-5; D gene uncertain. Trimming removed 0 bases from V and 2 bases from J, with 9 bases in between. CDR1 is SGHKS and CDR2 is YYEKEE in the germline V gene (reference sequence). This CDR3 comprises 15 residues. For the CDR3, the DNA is TGTGCCAGCAGCTTGGGAGGAACACCTGGAAACACCATATATTTT. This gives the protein CASSLGGTPGNTIYF. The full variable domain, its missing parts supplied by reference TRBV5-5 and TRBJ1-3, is DAGVTQSPTHLIKTRGQQVTLRCSPISGHKSVSWYQQVLGQGPQFIFQYYEKEERGRGNFPDRFSARQFPNYSSELNVNALLLGDSALYLCASSLGGTPGNTIYFGEGSWLTVV.

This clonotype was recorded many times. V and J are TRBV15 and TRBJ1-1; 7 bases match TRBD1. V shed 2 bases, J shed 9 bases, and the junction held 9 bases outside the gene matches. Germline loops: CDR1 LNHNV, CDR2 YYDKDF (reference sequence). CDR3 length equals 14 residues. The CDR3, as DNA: TGTGCCACCAGCAGATCAGGGGGACACCTAAAAGCTTTCTTT. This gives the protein CATSRSGGHLKAFF.

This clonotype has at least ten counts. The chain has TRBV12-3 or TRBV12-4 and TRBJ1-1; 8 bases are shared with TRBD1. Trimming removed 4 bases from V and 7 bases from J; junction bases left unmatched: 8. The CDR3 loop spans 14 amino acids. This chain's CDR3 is CASSWDRHSDEAFF. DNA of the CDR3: TGTGCCAGCAGTTGGGACAGGCATAGCGATGAAGCTTTCTTT.

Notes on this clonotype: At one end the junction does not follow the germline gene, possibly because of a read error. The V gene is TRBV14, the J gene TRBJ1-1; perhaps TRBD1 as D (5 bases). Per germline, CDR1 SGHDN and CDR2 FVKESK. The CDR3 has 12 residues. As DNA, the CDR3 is TGTACCAGCAGCCAGTTCCGGGACCGAGCTTTCTTT. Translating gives CTSSQFRDRAFF.

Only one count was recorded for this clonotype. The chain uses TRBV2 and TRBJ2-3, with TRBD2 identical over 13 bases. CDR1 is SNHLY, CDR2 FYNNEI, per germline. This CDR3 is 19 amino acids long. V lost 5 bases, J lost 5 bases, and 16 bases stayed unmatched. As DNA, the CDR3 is TGTGCCAGCAGTCCCACCCCGGGCGGACTAGCGGGAGTTGGAGATACGCAGTATTTT. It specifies CASSPTPGGLAGVGDTQYF.

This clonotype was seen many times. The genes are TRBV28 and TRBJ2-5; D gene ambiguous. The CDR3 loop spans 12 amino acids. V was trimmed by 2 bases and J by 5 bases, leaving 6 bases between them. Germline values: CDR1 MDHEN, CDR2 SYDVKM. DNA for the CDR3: TGTGCCAGCAGTTTAGCGGTGGAGACCCAGTACTTC. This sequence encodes CASSLAVETQYF. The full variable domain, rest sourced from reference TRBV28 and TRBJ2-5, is DVKVTQSSRYLVKRTGEKVFLECVQDMDHENMFWYRQDPGLGLRLIYFSYDVKMKEKGDIPEGYSVSREKKERFSLILESASTNQTSMYLCASSLAVETQYFGPGTRLLVL.

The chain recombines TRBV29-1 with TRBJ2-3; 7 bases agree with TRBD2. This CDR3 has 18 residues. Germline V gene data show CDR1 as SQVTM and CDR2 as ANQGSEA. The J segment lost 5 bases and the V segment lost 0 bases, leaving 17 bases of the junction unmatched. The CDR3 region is CSVEDGRDEGGPGDTQYF. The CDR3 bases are TGCAGCGTTGAAGATGGCAGGGATGAGGGAGGGCCCGGAGATACGCAGTATTTT.

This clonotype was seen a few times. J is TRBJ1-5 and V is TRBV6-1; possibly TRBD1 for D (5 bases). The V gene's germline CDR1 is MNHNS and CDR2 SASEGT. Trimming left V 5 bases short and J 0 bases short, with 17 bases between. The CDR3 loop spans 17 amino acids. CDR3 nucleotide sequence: TGTGCCAGCAGTCAACATGGGGCATTATCTAGCAATCAGCCCCAGCATTTT. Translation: CASSQHGALSSNQPQHF.

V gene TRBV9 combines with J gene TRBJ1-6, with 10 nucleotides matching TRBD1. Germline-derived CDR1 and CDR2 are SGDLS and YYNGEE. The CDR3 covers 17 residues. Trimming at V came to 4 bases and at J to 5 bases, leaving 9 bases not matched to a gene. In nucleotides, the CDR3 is TGTGCCAGCAGCTTACACTCCGGGACAGGGGATAATTCACCCCTCCACTTT. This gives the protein CASSLHSGTGDNSPLHF.

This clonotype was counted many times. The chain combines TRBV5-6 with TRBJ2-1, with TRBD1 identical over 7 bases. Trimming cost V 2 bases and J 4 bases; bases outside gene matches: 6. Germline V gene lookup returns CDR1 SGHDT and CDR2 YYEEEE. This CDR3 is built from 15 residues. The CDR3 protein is CASSLLDRDYNEQFF. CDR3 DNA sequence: TGTGCCAGCAGCTTATTAGACAGGGATTACAATGAGCAGTTCTTC.

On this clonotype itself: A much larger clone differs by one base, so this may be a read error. The CDR3 reads CASSPMGRTGTDTQYF. Written as DNA, the CDR3 is TGTGCCAGCAGCCCTATGGGGCGGACGGGCACAGATACGCAGTATTTT. The chain uses TRBV27 and TRBJ2-3; TRBD1 is a possible D gene (5 bases). The CDR3 length is 16 residues. The ends were cut back, 6 bases at V and 1 base at J, with 17 bases in the middle. In germline, CDR1 is MNHEY, CDR2 SMNVEV (reference sequence).

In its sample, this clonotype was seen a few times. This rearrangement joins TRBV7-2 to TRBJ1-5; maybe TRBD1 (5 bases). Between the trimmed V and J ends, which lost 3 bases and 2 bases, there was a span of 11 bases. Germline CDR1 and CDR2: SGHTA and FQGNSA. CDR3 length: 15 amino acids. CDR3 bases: TGTGCCAGCAGCTTGTGGTCAGGGCGCAATCAGCCCCAGCATTTT. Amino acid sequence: CASSLWSGRNQPQHF.

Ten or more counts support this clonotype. The CDR3 sequence: CASSTGAYNEQFF. CDR3 DNA: TGTGCCAGCAGCACCGGGGCCTACAATGAGCAGTTCTTC. The V call is TRBV27, the J call TRBJ2-1, with D perhaps TRBD2 (5 bases). Germline CDR1 MNHEY, CDR2 SMNVEV (reference sequence). Trimming pared 6 bases from V and 2 bases from J, leaving 8 bases between. The CDR3 has 13 residues.

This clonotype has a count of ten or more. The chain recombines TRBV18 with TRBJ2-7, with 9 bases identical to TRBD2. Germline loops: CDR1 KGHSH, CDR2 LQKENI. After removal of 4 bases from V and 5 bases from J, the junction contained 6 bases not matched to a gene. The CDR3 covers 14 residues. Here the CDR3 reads CASSRLASGDEQYF. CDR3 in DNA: TGTGCCAGCTCACGGTTGGCTAGCGGGGACGAGCAGTACTTC. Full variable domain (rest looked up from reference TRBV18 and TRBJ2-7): NAGVMQNPRHLVRRRGQEARLRCSPMKGHSHVYWYRQLPEEGLKFMVYLQKENIIDESGMPKERFSAEFPKEGPSILRIQQVVRGDSAAYFCASSRLASGDEQYFGPGTRLTVT.

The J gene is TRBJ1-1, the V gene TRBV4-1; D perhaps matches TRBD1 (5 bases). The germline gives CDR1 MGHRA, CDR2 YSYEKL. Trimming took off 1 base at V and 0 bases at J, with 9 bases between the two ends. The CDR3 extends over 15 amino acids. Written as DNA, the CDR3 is TGCGCCAGCAGCCAAGCCCGGGGGATGAACACTGAAGCTTTCTTT. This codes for CASSQARGMNTEAFF.